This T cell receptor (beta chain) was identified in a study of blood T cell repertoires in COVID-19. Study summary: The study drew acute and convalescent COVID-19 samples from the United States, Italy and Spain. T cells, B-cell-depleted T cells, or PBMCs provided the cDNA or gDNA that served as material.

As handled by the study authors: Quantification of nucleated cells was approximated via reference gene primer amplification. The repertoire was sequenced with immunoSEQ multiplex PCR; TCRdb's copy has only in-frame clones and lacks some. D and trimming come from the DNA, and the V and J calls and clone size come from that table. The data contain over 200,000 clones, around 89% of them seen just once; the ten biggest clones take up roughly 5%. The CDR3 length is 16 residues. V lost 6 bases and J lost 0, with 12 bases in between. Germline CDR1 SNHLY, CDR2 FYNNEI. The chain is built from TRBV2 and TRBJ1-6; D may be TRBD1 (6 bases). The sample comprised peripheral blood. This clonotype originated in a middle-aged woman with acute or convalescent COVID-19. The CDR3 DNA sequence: TGTGCCAGCAGACCAACAGGGAGCTCCTATAATTCACCCCTCCACTTT. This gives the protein CASRPTGSSYNSPLHF.